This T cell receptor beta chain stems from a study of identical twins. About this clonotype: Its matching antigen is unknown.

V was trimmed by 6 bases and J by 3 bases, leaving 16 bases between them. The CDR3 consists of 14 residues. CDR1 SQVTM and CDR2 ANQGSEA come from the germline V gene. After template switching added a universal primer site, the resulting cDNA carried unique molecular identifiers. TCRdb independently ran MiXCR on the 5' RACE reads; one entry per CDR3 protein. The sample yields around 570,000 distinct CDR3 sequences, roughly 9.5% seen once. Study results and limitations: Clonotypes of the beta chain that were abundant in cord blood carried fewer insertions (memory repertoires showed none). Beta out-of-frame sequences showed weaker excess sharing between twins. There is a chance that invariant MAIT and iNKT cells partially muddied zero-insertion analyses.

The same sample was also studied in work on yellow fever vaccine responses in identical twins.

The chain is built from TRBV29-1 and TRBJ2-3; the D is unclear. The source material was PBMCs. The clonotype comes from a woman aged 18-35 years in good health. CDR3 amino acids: CSVKVPATTDTQYF. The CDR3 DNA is TGCAGCGTCAAAGTTCCAGCCACGACAGATACGCAGTATTTT.